Listed here are 2 T cell receptor beta chains from one sample, sequenced in a study of blood T cell repertoires in COVID-19. Method: immunoSEQ multiplex PCR; TCRdb's copy keeps in-frame clones and lacks some. This sample yields 250,000 to 350,000 clones, of which about 87% are seen a single time; 6.9% belongs to the top ten. Sequences were obtained from peripheral blood. The receptors were sampled from a woman in her twenties or thirties who had recovered from COVID-19.

This chain joins TRBV19 and TRBJ1-1; 9 bases agree with TRBD1. This CDR3 is 16 amino acids long. Trimming took 6 bases from V and 0 from J; bases not matched to a gene: 8. Germline CDR1 is LNHDA and CDR2 is SQIVND (reference sequence). This CDR3 reads CASSPPGQGMNTEAFF. DNA of the CDR3: TGTGCCAGTAGCCCGCCGGGACAGGGAATGAACACTGAAGCTTTCTTT. Looking up the rest from reference TRBV19 and TRBJ1-1 gives the full variable domain: DGGITQSPKYLFRKEGQNVTLSCEQNLNHDAMYWYRQDPGQGLRLIYYSQIVNDFQKGDIAEGYSVSREKKESFPLTVTSAQKNPTAFYLCASSPPGQGMNTEAFFGQGTRLTVV.

V usage is TRBV6-4 and J usage is TRBJ1-4; D is undetermined. Trimming took off 2 bases at V and 8 bases at J, with 6 bases between the two ends. From germline, CDR1 is MRHNA and CDR2 SNTAGT. This CDR3 is built from 12 residues. This CDR3 is CASSDPGEKLFF. The CDR3 region has the DNA TGTGCCAGCAGTGACCCCGGGGAAAAACTGTTTTTT.